There are a few counts of the clone carrying this TCR beta chain. This CDR3 spans 14 amino acids. J gave up 7 bases and V 4 bases, and 5 bases lay outside the gene matches. Germline loops: CDR1 SGHRS, CDR2 YFSETQ. The entry originates in a study of T cell repertoires in cytomegalovirus infection. Study summary: CMV infection together with matching HLA type was indicated by public TCR beta signatures.

A single record per CDR3 protein comes from TCRdb applying MiXCR to the reads. The sample contains fewer than 300,000 distinct CDR3 sequences, roughly a quarter of which appear only once. The sample comprised PBMCs. V gene TRBV5-1 combines with J gene TRBJ1-6; 7 bases align to TRBD1. The source is a human donor in good health (CMV status not recorded). Some clones in this sample may be carry-over from other donors' samples. The CDR3 here is CASSPGQQNSPLHF. As DNA, the CDR3 is TGCGCCAGCAGCCCGGGACAGCAAAATTCACCCCTCCACTTT.